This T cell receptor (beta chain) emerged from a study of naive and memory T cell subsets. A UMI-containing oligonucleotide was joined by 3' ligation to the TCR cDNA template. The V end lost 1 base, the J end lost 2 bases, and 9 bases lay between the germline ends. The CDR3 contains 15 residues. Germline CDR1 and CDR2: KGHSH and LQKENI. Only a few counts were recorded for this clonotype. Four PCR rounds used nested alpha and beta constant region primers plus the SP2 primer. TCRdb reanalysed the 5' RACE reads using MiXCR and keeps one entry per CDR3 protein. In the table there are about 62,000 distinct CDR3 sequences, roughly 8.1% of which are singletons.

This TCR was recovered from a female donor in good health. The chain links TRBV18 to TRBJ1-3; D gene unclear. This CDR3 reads CASSPQDTAGNTIYF. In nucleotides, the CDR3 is TGTGCCAGCTCACCACAAGACACCGCTGGAAACACCATATATTTT.